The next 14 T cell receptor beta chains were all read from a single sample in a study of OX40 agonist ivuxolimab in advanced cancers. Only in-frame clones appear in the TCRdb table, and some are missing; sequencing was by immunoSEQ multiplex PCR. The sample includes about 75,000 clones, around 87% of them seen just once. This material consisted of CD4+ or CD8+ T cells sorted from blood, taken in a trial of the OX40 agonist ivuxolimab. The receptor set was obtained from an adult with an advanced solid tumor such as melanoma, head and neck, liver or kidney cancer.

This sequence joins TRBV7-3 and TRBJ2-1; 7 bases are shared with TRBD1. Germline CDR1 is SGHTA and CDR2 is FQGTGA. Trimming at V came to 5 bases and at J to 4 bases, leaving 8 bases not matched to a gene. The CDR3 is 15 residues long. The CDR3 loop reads CASSRDSRRYNEQFF. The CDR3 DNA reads TGTGCCAGCAGCCGGGACAGCCGCCGTTACAATGAGCAGTTCTTC. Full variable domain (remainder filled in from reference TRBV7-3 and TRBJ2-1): GAGVSQTPSNKVTEKGKYVELRCDPISGHTALYWYRQSLGQGPEFLIYFQGTGAADDSGLPNDRFFAVRPEGSVSTLKIQRTERGDSAVYLCASSRDSRRYNEQFFGPGTRLTVL.

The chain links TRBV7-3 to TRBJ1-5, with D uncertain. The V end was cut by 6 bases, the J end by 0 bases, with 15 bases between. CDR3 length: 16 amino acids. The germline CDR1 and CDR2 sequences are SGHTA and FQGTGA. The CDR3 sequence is CASSIVIGNSNQPQHF. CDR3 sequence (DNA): TGTGCCAGCAGTATAGTCATCGGAAATAGCAATCAGCCCCAGCATTTT.

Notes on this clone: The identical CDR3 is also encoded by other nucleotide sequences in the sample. CDR3 coding DNA: TGTGCCAGCAGTGGCGGGCAATACAATGAGCAGTTCTTC. Its protein is CASSGGQYNEQFF. The rearrangement uses TRBV2 and TRBJ2-1, with a possible D match to TRBD2 (5 bases). The CDR3 has 13 amino acids. Trimming took 4 bases from V and 4 from J, leaving 8 bases between them. Germline CDR1 SNHLY, CDR2 FYNNEI.

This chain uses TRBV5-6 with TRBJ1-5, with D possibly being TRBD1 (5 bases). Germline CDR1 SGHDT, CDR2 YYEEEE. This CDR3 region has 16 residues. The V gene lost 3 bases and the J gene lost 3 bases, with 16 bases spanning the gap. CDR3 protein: CASSSFPTAINQPQHF. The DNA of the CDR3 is TGTGCCAGCAGCTCTTTCCCGACAGCTATCAATCAGCCCCAGCATTTT.

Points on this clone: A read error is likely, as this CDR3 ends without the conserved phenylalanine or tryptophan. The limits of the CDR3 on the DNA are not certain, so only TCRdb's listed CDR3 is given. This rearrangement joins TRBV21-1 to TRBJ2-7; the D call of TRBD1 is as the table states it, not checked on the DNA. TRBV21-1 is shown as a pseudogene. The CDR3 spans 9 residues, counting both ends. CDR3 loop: CASSGTGAL.

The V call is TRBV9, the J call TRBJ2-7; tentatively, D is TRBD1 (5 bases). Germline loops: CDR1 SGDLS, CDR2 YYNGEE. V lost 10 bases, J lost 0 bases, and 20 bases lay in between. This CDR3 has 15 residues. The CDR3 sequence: CAPSPGAGNSYEQYF. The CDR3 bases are TGTGCCCCTTCCCCTGGGGCTGGGAACTCCTACGAGCAGTACTTC.

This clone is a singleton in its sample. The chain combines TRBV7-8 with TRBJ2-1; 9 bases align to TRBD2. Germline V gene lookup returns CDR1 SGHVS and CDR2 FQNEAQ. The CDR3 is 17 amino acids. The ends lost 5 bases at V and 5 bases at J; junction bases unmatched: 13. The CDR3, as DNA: TGTGCCAGCAGCCCCCCTCTGAGGCTAGCGGGAAACAATGAGCAGTTCTTC. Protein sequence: CASSPPLRLAGNNEQFF.

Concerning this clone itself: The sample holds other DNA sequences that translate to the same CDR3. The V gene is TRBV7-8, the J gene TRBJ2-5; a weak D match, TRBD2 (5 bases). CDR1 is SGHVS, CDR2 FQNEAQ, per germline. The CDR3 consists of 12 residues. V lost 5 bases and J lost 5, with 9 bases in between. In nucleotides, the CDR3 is TGTGCCAGCAGCCTAGAGCGGGAGACCCAGTACTTC. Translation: CASSLERETQYF. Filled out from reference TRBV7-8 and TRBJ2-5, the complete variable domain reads GAGVSQSPRYKVAKRGQDVALRCDPISGHVSLFWYQQALGQGPEFLTYFQNEAQLDKSGLPSDRFFAERPEGSVSTLKIQRTQQEDSAVYLCASSLERETQYFGPGTRLLVL.

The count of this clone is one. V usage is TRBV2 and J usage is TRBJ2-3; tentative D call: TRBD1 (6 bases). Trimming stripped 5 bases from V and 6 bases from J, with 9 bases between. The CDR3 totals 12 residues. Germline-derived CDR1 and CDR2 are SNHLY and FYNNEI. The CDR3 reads CASSRTADTQYF. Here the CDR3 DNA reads TGTGCCAGCAGTCGGACAGCTGATACGCAGTATTTT.

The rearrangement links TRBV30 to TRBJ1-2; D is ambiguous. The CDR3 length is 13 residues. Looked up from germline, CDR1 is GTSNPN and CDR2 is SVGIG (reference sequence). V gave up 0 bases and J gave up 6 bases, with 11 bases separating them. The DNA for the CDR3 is TGTGCCTGGAGTGTTACCGGGAAAAATGGCTACACCTTC. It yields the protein CAWSVTGKNGYTF.

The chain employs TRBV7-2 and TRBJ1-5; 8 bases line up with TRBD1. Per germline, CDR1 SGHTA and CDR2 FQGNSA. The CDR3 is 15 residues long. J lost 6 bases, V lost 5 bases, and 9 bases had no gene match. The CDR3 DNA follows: TGTGCCAGCAGCCCCCGGACAGGGTTGAGTCAGCCCCAGCATTTT. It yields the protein CASSPRTGLSQPQHF.

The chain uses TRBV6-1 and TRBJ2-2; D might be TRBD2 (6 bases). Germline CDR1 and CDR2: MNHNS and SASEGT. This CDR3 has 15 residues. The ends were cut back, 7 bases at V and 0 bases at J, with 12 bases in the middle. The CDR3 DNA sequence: TGTGCCAGCACTCCGGGGGATACGAACACCGGGGAGCTGTTTTTT. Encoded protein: CASTPGDTNTGELFF.

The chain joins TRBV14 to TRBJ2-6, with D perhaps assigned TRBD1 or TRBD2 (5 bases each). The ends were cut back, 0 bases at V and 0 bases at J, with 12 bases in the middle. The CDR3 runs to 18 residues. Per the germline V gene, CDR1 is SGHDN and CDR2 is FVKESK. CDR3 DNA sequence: TGTGCCAGCAGCCAAGATTCGGGACGGCACTCTGGGGCCAACGTCCTGACTTTC. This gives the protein CASSQDSGRHSGANVLTF.

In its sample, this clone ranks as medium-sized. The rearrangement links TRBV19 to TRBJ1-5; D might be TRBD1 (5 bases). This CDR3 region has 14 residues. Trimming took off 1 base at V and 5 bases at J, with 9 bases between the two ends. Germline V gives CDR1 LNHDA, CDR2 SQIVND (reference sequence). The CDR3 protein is CASSIGQLYQPQHF. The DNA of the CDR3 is TGTGCCAGTAGTATAGGACAGCTTTATCAGCCCCAGCATTTT.